This T cell receptor beta chain was recovered during a study of cytomegalovirus exposure and HLA in healthy donors. Overall study context: Of some 400 genotyped donors, 70% to 85% clustered with self-reported Caucasian donors.

Study-level results: Upon later analysis, TCR association rates were observed to vary by HLA locus, being highest for DRB1 and lowest for HLA-C. It was only CMV serostatus that was available as immune exposure information. An ancestry cluster, one associated with Asian ancestry, reportedly showed fewer N-insertions than the approximately 670-donor mean in a later analysis.

Both 60 Vbeta primers and 13 Jbeta primers went into the PCR. Data came from immunoSEQ multiplex PCR; TCRdb stores just in-frame clones and leaves some out. The sample shows 180,000 or so clones, roughly 79% of them seen only once. Turning to this clone: Antigen unknown.

The TCR sequence derives from a man in his fifties or sixties in good health and CMV-seropositive. Sequences were obtained from PBMCs.

The DNA for the CDR3 is TGTGCCAGCAGAACACAACTGACAGGGGCGGGGGGCTACACCTTC. It translates to CASRTQLTGAGGYTF. V usage is TRBV5-4 and J usage is TRBJ1-2; 8 nucleotides line up with TRBD1. The V gene end was trimmed by 5 bases and the J gene end by 8 bases; junction bases not matched to a gene: 14. The CDR3 is 15 amino acids. Germline loops: CDR1 SGHNT, CDR2 YYREEE (reference sequence).